The rows below give T cell receptor beta chains drawn from one sample of a study of blood T cell repertoires in COVID-19. Using immunoSEQ multiplex PCR, the repertoire was profiled, and TCRdb retains in-frame clones only, with some absent. Found here are about 110,000 clones, 70% to 90% of them singletons; the top ten hold about 20%. The sample taken for sequencing was peripheral blood. The receptors derive from a woman aged 55-75 years with acute or convalescent COVID-19. The CDR3 runs from the conserved cysteine through the conserved F or W. The D gene is left open where the match is weak. Size is stated for part of the rows, as once, few or many counts, or as a class when the clone is expanded.

v_call	j_call	clone_size	d_call	cdr3_aa	cdr3_nt
TRBV6-4	TRBJ2-1	-	TRBD2	CASNPGTSAVVGHYNEQFF	TGTGCCAGCAATCCCGGGACTAGCGCCGTTGTCGGCCACTACAATGAGCAGTTCTTC
TRBV7-9	TRBJ2-1	-	TRBD1	CASGMGTGVNEQFF	TGTGCCAGCGGGATGGGGACAGGGGTTAATGAGCAGTTCTTC
TRBV19	TRBJ1-5	-	-	CASNTPKAGPNQPQHF	TGTGCCAGTAACACCCCCAAGGCGGGCCCCAATCAGCCCCAGCATTTT
TRBV5-4	TRBJ2-1	-	TRBD2	CASSLGLRGGIHEQFF	TGTGCCAGCAGCTTGGGTTTACGGGGGGGGATCCATGAGCAGTTCTTC
TRBV5-8	TRBJ1-5	-	-	CASSFSRQGIEPQHF	TGTGCCAGCAGCTTTTCACGGCAGGGCATTGAGCCCCAGCATTTT
TRBV12-3/TRBV12-4	TRBJ2-7	-	-	CASSFSGLEQYF	TGTGCCAGCAGTTTCTCAGGGCTTGAGCAGTACTTC
TRBV28	TRBJ1-5	-	TRBD1	CASSFNRGLQPQHF	TGTGCCAGCAGTTTCAACAGGGGGCTCCAGCCCCAGCATTTT
TRBV6-5	TRBJ1-6	-	TRBD1	CATPGQYNSPLHF	TGTGCCACCCCGGGACAGTATAATTCACCCCTCCACTTT
TRBV7-2	TRBJ2-5	once	-	CASSLGLKETQYF	TGTGCCAGCAGCTTAGGACTGAAAGAGACCCAGTACTTC
TRBV10-1	TRBJ1-3	-	-	CASSGTGSSGNTIYF	TGCGCCAGCAGTGGGACCGGGAGCTCTGGAAACACCATATATTTT
TRBV14	TRBJ2-1	-	-	CASSWGLGNEQFF	TGTGCCAGCAGCTGGGGACTCGGCAATGAGCAGTTCTTC
TRBV19	TRBJ1-5	-	-	CASSLGGGGQPQHF	TGTGCCAGTAGTTTGGGTGGAGGTGGGCAGCCCCAGCATTTT
TRBV6-5	TRBJ1-1	-	-	CASSSLRGYYTEAFF	TGTGCCAGCAGTTCCCTTCGAGGATATTACACTGAAGCTTTCTTT
TRBV9	TRBJ1-2	-	-	CASSLPSGGYTF	TGTGCCAGCAGCCTACCCTCCGGGGGCTACACCTTC
TRBV4-1	TRBJ2-7	-	TRBD2	CASSQTSGSPYEQYF	TGCGCCAGCAGCCAAACCAGCGGGAGCCCCTACGAGCAGTACTTC
TRBV6-5	TRBJ1-1	-	-	CASSPGVRTEAFF	TGTGCCAGCAGCCCAGGGGTCCGCACTGAAGCTTTCTTT
TRBV2	TRBJ2-5	-	-	CAGALGAQYF	TGTGCCGGCGCGCTAGGGGCCCAGTACTTC
TRBV5-4	TRBJ1-3	-	-	CASSLAGYSGNTIYF	TGTGCCAGCAGCTTGGCAGGGTACTCTGGAAACACCATATATTTT